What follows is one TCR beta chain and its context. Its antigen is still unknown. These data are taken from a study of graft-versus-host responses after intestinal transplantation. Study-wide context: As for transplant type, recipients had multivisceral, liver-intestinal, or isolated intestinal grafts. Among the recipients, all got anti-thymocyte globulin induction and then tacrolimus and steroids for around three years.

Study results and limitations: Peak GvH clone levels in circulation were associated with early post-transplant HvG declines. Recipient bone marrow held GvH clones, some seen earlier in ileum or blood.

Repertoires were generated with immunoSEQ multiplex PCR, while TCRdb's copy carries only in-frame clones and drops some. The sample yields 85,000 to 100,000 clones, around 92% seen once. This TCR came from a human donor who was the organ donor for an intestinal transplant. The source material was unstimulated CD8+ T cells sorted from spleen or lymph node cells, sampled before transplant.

CDR3 protein: CASSETSGGLYGYTF. CDR3 bases: TGTGCCAGCAGCGAGACGAGTGGGGGGTTGTATGGCTACACCTTC. The chain links TRBV14 to TRBJ1-2, with a possible D match to TRBD1 (5 bases). V gave up 5 bases and J gave up 5 bases, with 18 bases separating them. CDR3 length equals 15 residues. The V gene's germline CDR1 is SGHDN and CDR2 FVKESK.